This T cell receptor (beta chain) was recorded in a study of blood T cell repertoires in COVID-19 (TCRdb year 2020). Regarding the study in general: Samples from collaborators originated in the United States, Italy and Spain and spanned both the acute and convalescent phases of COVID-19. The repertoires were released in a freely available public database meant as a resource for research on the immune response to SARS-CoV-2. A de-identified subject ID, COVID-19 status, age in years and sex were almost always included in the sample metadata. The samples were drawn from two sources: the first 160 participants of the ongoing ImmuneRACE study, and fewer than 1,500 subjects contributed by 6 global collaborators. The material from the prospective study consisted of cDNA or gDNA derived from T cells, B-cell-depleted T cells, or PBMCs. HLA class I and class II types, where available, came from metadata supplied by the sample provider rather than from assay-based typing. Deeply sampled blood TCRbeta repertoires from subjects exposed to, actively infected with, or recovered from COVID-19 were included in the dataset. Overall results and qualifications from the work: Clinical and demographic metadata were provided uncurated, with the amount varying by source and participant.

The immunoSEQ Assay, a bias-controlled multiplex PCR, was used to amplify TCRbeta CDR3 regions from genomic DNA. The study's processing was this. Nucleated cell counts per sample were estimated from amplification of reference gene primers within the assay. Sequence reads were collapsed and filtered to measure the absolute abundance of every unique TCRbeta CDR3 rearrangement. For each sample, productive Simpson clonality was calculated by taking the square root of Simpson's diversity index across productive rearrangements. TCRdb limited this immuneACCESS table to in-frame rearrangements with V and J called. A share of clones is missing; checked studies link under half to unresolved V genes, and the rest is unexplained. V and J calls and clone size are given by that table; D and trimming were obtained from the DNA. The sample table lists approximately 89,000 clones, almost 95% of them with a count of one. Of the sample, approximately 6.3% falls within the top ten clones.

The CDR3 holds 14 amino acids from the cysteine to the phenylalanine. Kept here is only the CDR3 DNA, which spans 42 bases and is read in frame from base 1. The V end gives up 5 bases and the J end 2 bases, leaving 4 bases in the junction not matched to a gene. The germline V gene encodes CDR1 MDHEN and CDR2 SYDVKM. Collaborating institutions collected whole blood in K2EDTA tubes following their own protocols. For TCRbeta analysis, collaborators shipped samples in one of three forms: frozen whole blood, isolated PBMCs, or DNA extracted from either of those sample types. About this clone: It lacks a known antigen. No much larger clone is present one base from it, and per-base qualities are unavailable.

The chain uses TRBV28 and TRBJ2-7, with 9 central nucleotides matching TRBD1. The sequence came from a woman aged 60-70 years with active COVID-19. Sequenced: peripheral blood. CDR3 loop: CASSLTGGAYEQYF. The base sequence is TGTGCCAGCAGTCTCACAGGGGGCGCCTACGAGCAGTACTTC.